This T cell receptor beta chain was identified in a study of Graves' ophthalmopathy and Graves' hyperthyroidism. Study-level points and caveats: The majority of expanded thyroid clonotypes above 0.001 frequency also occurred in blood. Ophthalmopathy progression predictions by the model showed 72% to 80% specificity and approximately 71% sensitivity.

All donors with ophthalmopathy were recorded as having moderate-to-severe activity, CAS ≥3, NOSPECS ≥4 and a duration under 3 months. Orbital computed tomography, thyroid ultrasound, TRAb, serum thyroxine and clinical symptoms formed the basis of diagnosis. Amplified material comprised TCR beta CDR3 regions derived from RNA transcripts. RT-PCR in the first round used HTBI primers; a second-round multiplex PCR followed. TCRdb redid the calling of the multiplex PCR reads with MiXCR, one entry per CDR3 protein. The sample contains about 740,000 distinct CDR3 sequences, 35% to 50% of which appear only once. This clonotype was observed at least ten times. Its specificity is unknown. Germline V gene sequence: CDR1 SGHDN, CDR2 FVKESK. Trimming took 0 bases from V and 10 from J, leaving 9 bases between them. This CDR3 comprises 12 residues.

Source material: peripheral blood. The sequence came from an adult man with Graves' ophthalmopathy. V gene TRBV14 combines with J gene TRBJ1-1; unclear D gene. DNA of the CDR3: TGTGCCAGCAGCCAAGATAGGGTGGCAGCTTTCTTT. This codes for CASSQDRVAAFF.